This TCR beta chain appears in the sequencing data of a study of T cells in Graves' hyperthyroidism and ophthalmopathy. Turning to the study itself: Peripheral blood was drawn at first diagnosis, prior to all treatment. Overall study findings and caveats: Model-based prediction identified ophthalmopathy a median 6.5 months prior to its onset.

The CDR3 regions of TCR beta were amplified from RNA transcripts. Researchers ran a first-round RT-PCR on the TCR CDR3 using the HTBI primer set. MiXCR was run by TCRdb on the multiplex PCR reads, yielding one entry per CDR3 protein. The sample holds 550,000 to 850,000 distinct CDR3 sequences, under 20% seen once. The sample holds many counts of this clonotype. No antigen is known for it. The CDR3 contains 16 residues. The germline V gene encodes CDR1 SGHAT and CDR2 FQNNGV. Trimming removed 0 bases from V and 9 bases from J; junction bases left unmatched: 10. Newly diagnosed hyperthyroidism, duration under 2 months, in patients aged 18 to 65.

The chain joins TRBV11-2 to TRBJ2-1; 8 bases line up with TRBD1. Sequencing was performed on blood. The receptor's source is a woman aged 45-59 years with Graves' hyperthyroidism that later progressed to Graves' ophthalmopathy. As DNA, the CDR3 is TGTGCCAGCAGCTTAGACCAGGGGGCGCAGGGGAGTGAGCAGTTCTTC. Translated, it gives CASSLDQGAQGSEQFF.